One TCR beta chain is described in this entry. This entry is derived from a study of control samples from healthy donors and cancer patients. CDR1 and CDR2 (germline): SGHDT, YYEEEE. Trimming took 4 bases from V and 4 from J, leaving 23 bases between them. The CDR3 consists of 17 residues. This table comes from immunoSEQ multiplex PCR, and its TCRdb copy is limited to in-frame clones, with some not included. The table lists 96,000 or so clones, 93% of them singletons. This sequence originates from a man between 18 and 35 years old in good health. The sequencing sample was made of blood. The V and J genes are TRBV5-6 and TRBJ1-2, with D unresolved. Here the CDR3 reads CASSQQRGRAFSYGYTF. In nucleotides, the CDR3 is TGTGCCAGCAGCCAGCAAAGAGGGAGGGCCTTTAGCTATGGCTACACCTTC.